The 14 T cell receptor beta chains in this list originate from one sample, sequenced in a study of cytomegalovirus exposure and HLA in healthy donors (dated by TCRdb to the late 2010s). The method was the immunoSEQ multiplex PCR assay. TCRdb took over this immuneACCESS table, retaining in-frame rearrangements with V and J assigned. Such tables are incomplete; in checked studies, under half of the missing clones stem from an unresolved V gene, and the remainder is unexplained. The sample table shows roughly 300,000 clones, and 86% are seen once. The ten most abundant clones make up around 0.84% of the sample. The specimen was PBMCs. The receptors shown here come from a young woman in good health and CMV-seronegative.

This sequence joins TRBV5-4 and TRBJ1-2, with 8 bases aligning to TRBD1. The V gene's germline CDR1 is SGHNT and CDR2 YYREEE (reference sequence). The CDR3 covers 13 residues. V dropped 4 bases and J dropped 8; count of bases not matched to a gene: 7. This CDR3 reads CASSRTGPEGYTF. CDR3 nucleotide sequence: TGTGCCAGCAGCCGGACAGGGCCTGAAGGCTACACCTTC.

The chain recombines TRBV7-6 with TRBJ2-3, with a possible D match to TRBD2 (6 bases). Trimming pared 5 bases from V and 2 bases from J, leaving 11 bases between. Germline lookup yields CDR1 SGHVS and CDR2 FNYEAQ. There are 14 residues in the CDR3. This CDR3 is CASSPGGFTDTQYF. The CDR3 bases are TGTGCCAGCAGCCCCGGAGGGTTCACAGATACGCAGTATTTT.

There are a few counts of this clone. The chain carries TRBV18 and TRBJ1-5; 7 bases line up with TRBD1. This CDR3 is 15 amino acids long. V shed 4 bases and J 1 base; nucleotides not matched to a gene: 4. Germline CDR1 reads KGHSH; CDR2 reads LQKENI. The CDR3 loop is CASSLGTVSNQPQHF. Here the CDR3 DNA reads TGTGCCAGCTCACTCGGGACAGTAAGCAATCAGCCCCAGCATTTT.

The chain carries TRBV7-9 and TRBJ1-4, with 7 bases that match TRBD1. CDR1 SEHNR and CDR2 FQNEAQ come from the germline V gene (reference sequence). The V and J ends lost 5 bases and 7 bases, in that order; junction bases with no gene match: 4. CDR3 size: 13 residues. The CDR3 loop is CASSEGDSEKLFF. In nucleotides, the CDR3 is TGTGCCAGCAGCGAAGGGGACAGTGAAAAACTGTTTTTT.

The V gene is TRBV29-1, the J gene TRBJ1-2; 10 nucleotides match TRBD1. Germline V lookup: CDR1 SQVTM, CDR2 ANQGSEA. The CDR3 covers 14 residues. The V and J ends lost 6 bases and 5 bases, in that order; junction bases with no gene match: 9. CDR3 sequence (DNA): TGCAGCGTGGGGGACAGGGGATTAGGGTATGGCTACACCTTC. Protein sequence: CSVGDRGLGYGYTF.

The V call is TRBV4-3, the J call TRBJ2-7; D may be TRBD1 (5 bases). The germline V gene encodes CDR1 LGHNA and CDR2 YSLEER. The V end was cut by 0 bases, the J end by 2 bases, with 8 bases between. The CDR3 consists of 14 residues. CDR3 residues: CASSQDSGPYEQYF. In DNA form, the CDR3 reads TGCGCCAGCAGCCAAGATTCAGGGCCCTACGAGCAGTACTTC.

The chain is built from TRBV27 and TRBJ2-7, with a weak D call TRBD1 (6 bases). CDR1 and CDR2 from the germline V gene are MNHEY and SMNVEV (reference sequence). Trimming took off 7 bases at V and 3 bases at J, with 16 bases between the two ends. The CDR3 covers 14 residues. The CDR3 DNA reads as TGTGCCAGCAAGGCAAGGACAGACTTCTACGAGCAGTACTTC. Its translation is CASKARTDFYEQYF.

CDR3 region: CASSSGTGGNEQYF. The CDR3 DNA sequence: TGTGCCAGCAGTTCGGGGACAGGGGGCAACGAGCAGTACTTC. The chain recombines TRBV28 with TRBJ2-7, with 12 nucleotides matching TRBD1. Germline loops: CDR1 MDHEN, CDR2 SYDVKM. The CDR3 runs to 14 residues. The ends lost 4 bases at V and 5 bases at J; junction bases unmatched: 3.

For this clone: Compared with germline, one end of the junction differs, possibly owing to a read error. This chain connects TRBV5-6 to TRBJ2-3, with D perhaps TRBD2 (5 bases). The CDR3 extends over 16 amino acids. Germline lookup yields CDR1 SGHDT and CDR2 YYEEEE. For the CDR3, the DNA is TGTGCCAGCAGTTTGGCCCTGGCGGGCCGCACAGATACGCAGTATTTT. This encodes CASSLALAGRTDTQYF.

This chain connects TRBV30 to TRBJ2-7; possible D gene TRBD1, 5 bases. V was trimmed by 0 bases and J by 4 bases, leaving 10 bases between them. Germline V lookup: CDR1 GTSNPN, CDR2 SVGIG (reference sequence). The CDR3 spans 13 residues. The CDR3 DNA reads as TGTGCCTGGAGTGTCAAGGGGTATTACGAGCAGTACTTC. It translates to CAWSVKGYYEQYF.

The V call is TRBV12-5, the J call TRBJ2-1; the match to TRBD2 covers 9 bases. This CDR3 comprises 18 residues. With 7 bases clipped from V and 3 bases from J, the junction kept 16 bases outside the gene matches. Germline CDR1 is LGHNT and CDR2 is FRNRAP. CDR3 coding DNA: TGTGCTAGTGTTTCCGTAGCGGGGGACTCGGTCCTCTACAATGAGCAGTTCTTC. Its protein is CASVSVAGDSVLYNEQFF.

The V call is TRBV2, the J call TRBJ2-7; 13 bases agree with TRBD2. This CDR3 is 14 amino acids long. With V trimmed by 6 bases and J by 2 bases, 1 base remained unmatched. Germline CDR1 reads SNHLY; CDR2 reads FYNNEI. CDR3 DNA sequence: TGTGCCAGCAGGGGGACTAGCGGGACCTACGAGCAGTACTTC. Its protein product is CASRGTSGTYEQYF.

The chain links TRBV27 to TRBJ2-7; 11 bases align to TRBD2. V lost 4 bases, J lost 4 bases, and 6 bases stayed unmatched. There are 15 residues in the CDR3. CDR1 MNHEY and CDR2 SMNVEV come from the germline V gene (reference sequence). CDR3: CASSSSGLAEYEQYF. The CDR3 DNA sequence: TGTGCCAGCAGTTCATCGGGACTAGCGGAATACGAGCAGTACTTC.

CDR3 DNA: TGTGCCTCCGCGGGACAGGCCTACGAGCAGTACTTC. It codes for CASAGQAYEQYF. The chain carries TRBV10-3 and TRBJ2-7, with TRBD1 identical over 8 bases. Looked up from germline, CDR1 is ENHRY and CDR2 is SYGVKD. After removal of 11 bases from V and 2 bases from J, the junction contained 5 bases not matched to a gene. This CDR3 is 12 amino acids long.